The next 14 T cell receptor beta chains were all read from a single sample in a study of T-cell reconstitution after alpha-beta-depleted transplantation in children. Study findings and constraints: T-cell counts and diversity at one year post-transplant came mainly from newly produced T cells.

Unique molecular identifiers were built into the TCRbeta library. From the PCR reads, TCRdb called clonotypes with MiXCR, one entry per CDR3 protein. Of approximately 300,000 distinct CDR3 sequences listed, 7.5% to 9% are singletons. Which antigens these TCRs recognize remains unknown. The specimen comprised peripheral blood, sampled 360 days after TCRalphabeta/CD19-depleted stem cell transplant. The receptors were sampled from a female patient aged 2-15 years who had a stem cell transplant for Fanconi anemia, so the T cells may come from the graft donor.

This clonotype was detected many times. The chain links TRBV5-5 to TRBJ2-3; D gene uncertain. Germline V lookup: CDR1 SGHKS, CDR2 YYEKEE (reference sequence). Trimming shortened V by 0 bases and J by 5 bases, and 7 bases separated the two germline ends. This CDR3 is built from 13 residues. The DNA for the CDR3 is TGTGCCAGCAGCTTGGGTTTTCAAGATACGCAGTATTTT. It is translated as CASSLGFQDTQYF.

This clonotype was observed a handful of times. The chain has TRBV5-1 and TRBJ1-2, with 7 bases matching TRBD1. V lost 1 base to trimming and J lost 3 bases; unmatched junction nucleotides: 6. CDR1 and CDR2 from the germline V gene are SGHRS and YFSETQ. CDR3 length: 15 amino acids. The CDR3, as DNA: TGCGCCAGCAGCTTGTCAACAGGGGATGACTATGGCTACACCTTC. Translating it yields CASSLSTGDDYGYTF.

The chain recombines TRBV7-2 with TRBJ2-1, with TRBD2 as a possible D gene (7 bases). This CDR3 comprises 16 residues. The V and J ends lost 3 bases and 15 bases respectively, with 27 bases between them. Germline CDR1 is SGHTA and CDR2 is FQGNSA. CDR3 coding DNA: TGTGCCAGCAGCTTCGACGCGGCGGGGGCCCTGGGGCCTATGTTCTTC. This translates into CASSFDAAGALGPMFF.

This clonotype was detected ten times or more. The chain carries TRBV12-3 or TRBV12-4 and TRBJ1-4, with 9 bases matching TRBD1. The CDR3 has 14 residues. V lost 6 bases and J lost 8; bases outside the gene matches: 7. CDR3 amino acids: CASRGGQGQEKLFF. For the CDR3, the DNA is TGTGCCAGCAGGGGGGGACAGGGACAGGAAAAACTGTTTTTT.

The genes are TRBV7-9 and TRBJ2-5; 10 positions match TRBD1. Germline values: CDR1 SEHNR, CDR2 FQNEAQ (reference sequence). Unmatched junction bases numbered 0, after V lost 4 bases and J lost 4 bases. This CDR3 is 13 amino acids long. This chain's CDR3 is CASSWDRGETQYF. The CDR3 DNA sequence: TGTGCCAGCAGCTGGGACAGGGGAGAGACCCAGTACTTC.

This clonotype was counted ten times or more. The V call is TRBV9, the J call TRBJ2-2; TRBD2 aligns across 11 bases. Germline values: CDR1 SGDLS, CDR2 YYNGEE. J lost 3 bases, V lost 3 bases, and 4 bases had no gene match. The CDR3 sequence is 16 residues long. The DNA for the CDR3 is TGTGCCAGCAGCGGGCTAGCGGGGGGTCACACCGGGGAGCTGTTTTTT. The encoded protein is CASSGLAGGHTGELFF.

As regards this clonotype: This sequence may be a read error, since a much larger clone differs from it by one base. The chain is built from TRBV20-1 and TRBJ1-2; 8 positions agree with TRBD1. Germline trimming cut 5 bases from V and 8 bases from J; bases unmatched to any gene: 7. Germline V gene data show CDR1 as DFQATT and CDR2 as SNEGSKA (reference sequence). CDR3 length equals 12 residues. The DNA of the CDR3 is TGCAGTGCTGTAATAACAGGGGGAGGCTACACCTTC. Translating it yields CSAVITGGGYTF.

This clonotype was seen repeatedly, ten times or more. This chain connects TRBV28 to TRBJ2-2, with D uncertain. CDR3 length: 13 amino acids. In germline, CDR1 is MDHEN, CDR2 SYDVKM. Trimming left V 7 bases short and J 7 bases short, with 13 bases between. The CDR3 region has the DNA TGTGCCAGCAAGTTAAATGTCCACGGGGAGCTGTTTTTT. Translating it yields CASKLNVHGELFF.

At least ten counts were recorded for this clonotype. The chain combines TRBV29-1 with TRBJ1-2; tentatively, D is TRBD1 (6 bases). The V gene lost 4 bases and the J gene lost 6 bases, with 18 bases spanning the gap. Germline assignment: CDR1 SQVTM and CDR2 ANQGSEA. The length of the CDR3 is 14 residues. The CDR3 DNA is TGCAGCGTTGTGTTATCCACCGCAGGGGATGGCTACACCTTC. As protein: CSVVLSTAGDGYTF.

This clonotype was observed at least ten times. V usage is TRBV7-2 and J usage is TRBJ1-6, with D possibly being TRBD1 (5 bases). The germline CDR1 and CDR2 sequences are SGHTA and FQGNSA. The CDR3 consists of 15 residues. Between the trimmed V and J ends, which lost 3 bases and 5 bases, there was a span of 11 bases. CDR3 nucleotides: TGTGCCAGCAGCTTGAGGACATTCCATAATTCACCCCTCCACTTT. Protein sequence: CASSLRTFHNSPLHF.

Note on this clonotype: This may stem from a read error, because a much larger clone lies one nucleotide away. The chain carries TRBV4-2 and TRBJ2-2; the D is unclear. The germline CDR1 and CDR2 sequences are LGHNA and YNFKEQ. This CDR3 has 13 residues. CDR3: CASGHDPTGELFF. The CDR3 DNA reads TGTGCCAGCGGCCATGACCCCACCGGGGAGCTGTTTTTT.

This clonotype was found many times. The chain has TRBV28 and TRBJ2-7; 7 bases agree with TRBD1. Germline V lookup: CDR1 MDHEN, CDR2 SYDVKM. V was pared by 5 bases and J by 6 bases, with 16 bases of the junction left unmatched. The CDR3 contains 16 residues. The CDR3 here is CASSPSTRDRGSEQYV. CDR3 DNA: TGTGCCAGCAGTCCGTCTACCCGGGACAGAGGGTCCGAGCAGTACGTC.

The sample holds many counts of this clonotype. The chain is built from TRBV10-3 and TRBJ1-1; 9 nucleotides align to TRBD1. This CDR3 contains 13 residues. Germline CDR1 ENHRY, CDR2 SYGVKD. J lost 5 bases, V lost 6 bases, and 4 bases had no gene match. The CDR3 DNA reads TGTGCCATCAGCGGGACAGGGAAGACTGAAGCTTTCTTT. Protein product: CAISGTGKTEAFF.

In this sample, this clonotype turned up a few times. This rearrangement joins TRBV6-1 to TRBJ1-6; no firm D call. Germline loops: CDR1 MNHNS, CDR2 SASEGT. This CDR3 has 10 amino acids. V was clipped by 6 bases and J by 14 bases, with 8 bases between them. CDR3 protein: CASRLLALHF. The DNA for the CDR3 is TGTGCCAGCAGACTACTCGCCCTCCACTTT.